This TCR beta chain is drawn from a study of shared clonotypes between healthy human individuals. In the study overall: The study used three CD4 naive, three CD4 memory, two CD8 naive and one CD8 memory plate per donor.

Produced via immunoSEQ multiplex PCR; TCRdb's table is partial and in-frame only. The sample holds about 2.1 million clones; roughly 95% are singletons and the top ten take more than 1.5%. In germline, CDR1 is MNHEY, CDR2 SVGAGI. The CDR3 runs to 15 residues. V gave up 0 bases and J gave up 1 base; unmatched junction bases: 2. On this clone: Other DNA sequences in this specimen translate into the identical CDR3.

The naive CD8 fraction comprised CD45RO-negative cells positively selected for CCR7 and excluded terminally differentiated effector memory CD45RA+ cells. Donation came from healthy HIV-negative adults that had no recent acute infections or vaccinations. J is TRBJ2-5 and V is TRBV6-5; 7 bases line up with TRBD1. This TCR came from a man between 18 and 29 years old in good health. Some clones in this sample may be carry-over from other donors' samples. The sample consisted of naive CD8+ T cells from PBMCs. The CDR3 DNA follows: TGTGCCAGCAGTTACTCAGACAGGGTCCAAGAGACCCAGTACTTC. Its protein product is CASSYSDRVQETQYF.